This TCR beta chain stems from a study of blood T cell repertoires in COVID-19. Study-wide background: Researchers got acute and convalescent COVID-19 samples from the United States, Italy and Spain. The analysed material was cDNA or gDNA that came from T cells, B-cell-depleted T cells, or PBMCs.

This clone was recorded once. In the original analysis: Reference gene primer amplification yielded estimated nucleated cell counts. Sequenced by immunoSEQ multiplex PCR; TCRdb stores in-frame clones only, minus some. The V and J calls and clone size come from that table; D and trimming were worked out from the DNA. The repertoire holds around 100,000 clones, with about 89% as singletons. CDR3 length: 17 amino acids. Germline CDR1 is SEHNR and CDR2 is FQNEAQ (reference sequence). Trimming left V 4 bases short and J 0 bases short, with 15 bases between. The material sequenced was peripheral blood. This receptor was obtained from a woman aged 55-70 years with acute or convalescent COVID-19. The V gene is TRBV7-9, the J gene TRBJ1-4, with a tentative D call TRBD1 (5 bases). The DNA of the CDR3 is TGTGCCAGCAGCTCATCTTGGGGCTTTGCAACTAATGAAAAACTGTTTTTT. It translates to CASSSSWGFATNEKLFF.